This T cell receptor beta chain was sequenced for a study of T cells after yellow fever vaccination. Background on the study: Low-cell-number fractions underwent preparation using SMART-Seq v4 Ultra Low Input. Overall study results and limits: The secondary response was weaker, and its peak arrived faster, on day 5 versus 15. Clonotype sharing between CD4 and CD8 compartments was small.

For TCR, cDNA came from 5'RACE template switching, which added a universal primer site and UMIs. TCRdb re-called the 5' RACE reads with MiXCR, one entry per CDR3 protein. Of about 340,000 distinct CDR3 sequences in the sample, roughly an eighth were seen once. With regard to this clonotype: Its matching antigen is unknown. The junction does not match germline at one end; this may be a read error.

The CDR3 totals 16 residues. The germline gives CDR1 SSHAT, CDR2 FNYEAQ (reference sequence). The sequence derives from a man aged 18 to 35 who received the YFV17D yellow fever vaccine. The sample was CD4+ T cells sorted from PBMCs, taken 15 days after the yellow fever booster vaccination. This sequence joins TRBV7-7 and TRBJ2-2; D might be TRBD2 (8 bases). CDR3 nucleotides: TGTGCTAGCAGCTCGGGAGGGGGCCCGGGGACCGGGGAGCTGTTTTTT. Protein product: CASSSGGGPGTGELFF. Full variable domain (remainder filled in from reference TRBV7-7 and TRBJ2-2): GAGVSQSPRYKVTKRGQDVTLRCDPISSHATLYWYQQALGQGPEFLTYFNYEAQPDKSGLPSDRFSAERPEGSISTLTIQRTEQRDSAMYRCASSSGGGPGTGELFFGEGSRLTVL.